This is a list of T cell receptor beta chains from one sample in a study of blood T cells in healthy people across ages. One entry per CDR3 protein, called by TCRdb with MiXCR from the 5' RACE reads. Of around 1,900,000 distinct CDR3 sequences in the sample, 39% were seen once. Sequences were obtained from blood. Receptor source: a human donor in good health. CDR3s include the opening cysteine and the closing phenylalanine or tryptophan. Each record gives: CDR3 length, clone size, J gene, V gene, D gene, CDR3 protein, CDR3 DNA. D genes are given only for firm matches. The listing skips clone size in some rows; elsewhere it reads once, few, many or a size class.

15,-,TRBJ2-5,TRBV7-3,TRBD2,CASSSGGGPQETQYF,TGTGCCAGCAGCTCGGGCGGGGGGCCGCAAGAGACCCAGTACTTC
14,-,TRBJ2-7,TRBV28,TRBD1,CASSRTGISYEQYF,TGTGCCAGCAGCCGGACAGGTATATCCTACGAGCAGTACTTC
14,few,TRBJ1-5,TRBV15,-,CATSRQGVGQPQHF,TGTGCCACCAGCAGGCAGGGTGTAGGGCAGCCCCAGCATTTT
13,-,TRBJ2-5,TRBV3-1,-,CASSQMVAEEQYF,TGTGCCAGCAGCCAAATGGTAGCGGAAGAGCAGTACTTC
13,-,TRBJ1-3,TRBV3-1,-,CASSQRVGNTIYF,TGTGCCAGCAGCCAAAGGGTTGGAAACACCATATATTTT
15,-,TRBJ2-5,TRBV20-1,-,CSARVLPKKGETQYF,TGCAGTGCTAGAGTTCTCCCCAAAAAGGGGGAGACCCAGTACTTC
18,few,TRBJ2-7,TRBV7-2,TRBD2,CASSGHSGGVAGLYEQYF,TGTGCCAGCAGCGGACATTCGGGAGGTGTGGCGGGGCTCTACGAGCAGTACTTC
13,once,TRBJ2-1,TRBV28,-,CASSLGFGSEQFF,TGTGCCAGCAGTTTAGGTTTTGGGAGCGAGCAGTTCTTC
12,few,TRBJ1-1,TRBV29-1,-,CSVQGRWTEAFF,TGCAGCGTTCAGGGTCGGTGGACTGAAGCTTTCTTT
15,few,TRBJ1-5,TRBV20-1,TRBD1,CSARATGGGNQPQHF,TGCAGTGCTAGAGCGACAGGGGGCGGGAATCAGCCCCAGCATTTT
12,many,TRBJ2-7,TRBV29-1,-,CSVGDRAYEQYF,TGCAGCGTTGGCGACCGAGCCTACGAGCAGTACTTC
16,-,TRBJ2-5,TRBV3-1,TRBD2,CASSRGTSGNGKTQYF,TGTGCCAGCAGCCGCGGGACTAGCGGGAATGGAAAGACCCAGTACTTC
13,few,TRBJ2-3,TRBV20-1,-,CSARKDSTDTQYF,TGCAGTGCTAGAAAAGACAGCACAGATACGCAGTATTTT
13,-,TRBJ2-5,TRBV12-3/TRBV12-4,TRBD1,CASGTGGTVTQYF,TGTGCCAGCGGCACAGGGGGCACGGTGACCCAGTACTTC
12,-,TRBJ2-4,TRBV6-2/TRBV6-3,-,CASSLSTEEQYF,TGTGCCAGCAGTTTGTCTACGGAGGAGCAGTACTTC
16,-,TRBJ2-7,TRBV20-1,-,CSAPTRVGLRNYEQYF,TGCAGTGCCCCGACTAGGGTCGGGCTAAGGAACTACGAGCAGTACTTC
16,few,TRBJ2-2,TRBV20-1,-,CSATPLEKGETGELFF,TGCAGTGCTACCCCACTGGAAAAAGGAGAGACCGGGGAGCTGTTTTTT
12,-,TRBJ2-1,TRBV7-2,-,CASSFGVPAQFF,TGTGCCAGCAGCTTTGGGGTGCCTGCCCAGTTCTTC
16,few,TRBJ1-2,TRBV6-2/TRBV6-3,TRBD1,CASSPASDRGNYGYTF,TGTGCCAGCAGCCCAGCCTCCGACAGGGGGAACTATGGCTACACCTTC
11,-,TRBJ2-7,TRBV6-2/TRBV6-3,-,CASSDTREQYF,TGTGCCAGCAGTGATACACGAGAGCAGTACTTC
14,-,TRBJ2-1,TRBV4-2,-,CASSQDLGADEQFF,TGTGCCAGCAGCCAAGATCTAGGGGCCGATGAGCAGTTCTTC
15,few,TRBJ2-5,TRBV12-3/TRBV12-4,-,CASSLQGWIQETQYF,TGTGCCAGCAGTTTACAGGGATGGATCCAAGAGACCCAGTACTTC
13,-,TRBJ1-2,TRBV6-6,-,CASSTTTNYGYTF,TGTGCCAGCAGTACCACGACAAACTATGGCTACACCTTC
14,few,TRBJ2-5,TRBV10-3,-,CAISENRLQETQYF,TGTGCCATCAGTGAGAATAGGCTTCAAGAGACCCAGTACTTC
13,-,TRBJ1-2,TRBV20-1,-,CSAVASALYGYTF,TGCAGTGCAGTTGCCTCAGCCTTGTATGGCTACACCTTC
15,few,TRBJ1-2,TRBV16,-,CASVPLGTKNYGYTF,TGTGCCAGCGTCCCTCTTGGGACAAAGAACTATGGCTACACCTTC
13,few,TRBJ1-5,TRBV12-3/TRBV12-4,-,CASSLRRYQPQHF,TGTGCCAGCAGTTTGAGGCGCTATCAGCCCCAGCATTTT
13,-,TRBJ1-1,TRBV27,-,CASSLSFRVEAFF,TGTGCCAGCAGTTTATCATTTCGGGTAGAAGCTTTCTTT
12,-,TRBJ1-5,TRBV7-2,-,CASSRYQETQHF,TGTGCCAGCAGCCGGTACCAAGAGACCCAGCATTTT
12,-,TRBJ2-1,TRBV25-1,-,CASSEIGLEQFF,TGTGCCAGCAGTGAAATTGGTCTAGAGCAGTTCTTC
15,-,TRBJ2-5,TRBV4-1,-,CANSLGRGYQEAQYF,TGCGCCAACAGCCTGGGAAGGGGGTACCAAGAGGCCCAGTACTTC
18,-,TRBJ2-4,TRBV7-9,TRBD1,CASSSLGPGTGIKNIQYF,TGTGCCAGCAGCTCTCTTGGTCCCGGGACAGGGATCAAAAACATTCAGTACTTC
14,-,TRBJ2-2,TRBV20-1,TRBD1,CSALGQGGTGELFF,TGCAGTGCTCTGGGACAGGGGGGAACCGGGGAGCTGTTTTTT
16,-,TRBJ2-5,TRBV7-2,-,CASSSTGLSHRETQYF,TGTGCCAGCAGCTCCACCGGCCTCTCCCACCGGGAGACCCAGTACTTC
15,-,TRBJ1-6,TRBV6-6,-,CASSYEGIKLGPLHF,TGTGCCAGCAGTTACGAGGGAATAAAATTGGGGCCCCTCCACTTT
16,-,TRBJ2-7,TRBV18,-,CASSQGRRGDSYEQYF,TGTGCCAGCTCACAAGGGCGGAGGGGTGACTCCTACGAGCAGTACTTC
16,once,TRBJ1-2,TRBV5-1,-,CASSFYQGGGVYGYTF,TGCGCCAGCAGCTTCTACCAAGGCGGGGGGGTTTATGGCTACACCTTC
15,-,TRBJ1-5,TRBV4-2,-,CASSQDLGGTQPQHF,TGTGCCAGCAGCCAAGATTTAGGGGGAACTCAGCCCCAGCATTTT
14,few,TRBJ1-2,TRBV28,-,CASSLMGANYGYTF,TGTGCCAGCAGTTTAATGGGCGCTAACTATGGCTACACCTTC
15,few,TRBJ1-1,TRBV6-5,-,CASTRATRSVTEAFF,TGTGCCAGCACTCGGGCCACTAGAAGTGTCACTGAAGCTTTCTTT
13,-,TRBJ2-7,TRBV20-1,TRBD1,CSANRGPGLEQYF,TGCAGTGCTAATAGGGGGCCGGGGCTCGAGCAGTACTTC
18,few,TRBJ2-7,TRBV6-5,TRBD1,CASSYSGPGQDSPYEQYF,TGTGCCAGCAGTTACTCAGGACCGGGACAGGACTCCCCCTACGAGCAGTACTTC
16,many,TRBJ1-4,TRBV20-1,TRBD1,CSARDRTGGKGEKLFF,TGCAGTGCTAGAGATAGGACAGGGGGCAAAGGTGAAAAACTGTTTTTT
13,-,TRBJ2-7,TRBV29-1,-,CCVERVGPYEQYF,TGCTGCGTTGAACGGGTCGGTCCCTACGAGCAGTACTTC
16,few,TRBJ2-1,TRBV5-1,TRBD2,CASSTRLAGGLNEQFF,TGCGCCAGCAGCACCAGACTAGCGGGGGGGCTCAATGAGCAGTTCTTC
13,once,TRBJ2-5,TRBV7-2,-,CASCRTAQETQYF,TGTGCCAGCTGCCGGACAGCACAAGAGACCCAGTACTTC
16,few,TRBJ1-4,TRBV28,-,CASSLAGGPGKEKLFF,TGTGCCAGCAGTTTAGCTGGGGGGCCGGGTAAAGAAAAACTGTTTTTT